The 15 T cell receptor beta chains presented below share a single source sample, sequenced in a study of blood T cell repertoires in COVID-19. Libraries were prepared by immunoSEQ multiplex PCR; TCRdb keeps only in-frame clonotypes and omits some of them. This sample has around 280,000 clones; roughly 86% occur once, and the top ten carry 1.3%. The specimen was peripheral blood. The receptors come from a man aged 70 or older with acute or convalescent COVID-19.

The V gene is TRBV11-2, the J gene TRBJ1-1, with TRBD1 as a possible D gene (5 bases). Germline V gene lookup returns CDR1 SGHAT and CDR2 FQNNGV. Trimming stripped 5 bases from V and 8 bases from J, with 12 bases between. The length of the CDR3 is 12 residues. CDR3 protein: CASSPPAGEAFF. In DNA, the CDR3 is TGTGCCAGCAGCCCCCCGGCAGGGGAAGCTTTCTTT.

This chain joins TRBV9 and TRBJ2-5; TRBD2 is a possible D gene (5 bases). The CDR3 runs to 15 residues. The germline CDR1 and CDR2 sequences are SGDLS and YYNGEE. Trimming left V 4 bases short and J 4 bases short, with 17 bases between. The CDR3: CASSPSGSLGETQYF. CDR3 nucleotides: TGTGCCAGCAGCCCCAGCGGTTCCTTGGGAGAGACCCAGTACTTC.

V and J are TRBV6-6 and TRBJ2-2; tentatively, D is TRBD1 (5 bases). This CDR3 contains 14 residues. The germline CDR1 and CDR2 sequences are MNHNY and SVGAGI (reference sequence). V lost 6 bases and J lost 3, with 11 bases in between. The CDR3: CASSATRDTGELFF. As DNA, the CDR3 is TGTGCCAGCAGCGCAACCAGGGACACCGGGGAGCTGTTTTTT.

This clone showed up just once. This chain links TRBV7-9 with TRBJ1-2; D is perhaps TRBD1 (5 bases). The CDR3 has 15 residues. Germline V CDR1 and CDR2: SEHNR, FQNEAQ (reference sequence). V was trimmed by 1 base and J by 5 bases, leaving 14 bases between them. This CDR3 is CASSLDQGWSYGYTF. The CDR3, as DNA: TGTGCCAGCAGCTTAGATCAGGGCTGGAGTTATGGCTACACCTTC.

Only a few counts were recorded for this clone. The CDR3 nucleotides are TGTGCCTGGAGTGCCTCCAGGGCTTTCTTT. Amino acids: CAWSASRAFF. This rearrangement joins TRBV30 to TRBJ1-1, with unresolved D. CDR3 size: 10 residues. The germline V gene has CDR1 GTSNPN and CDR2 SVGIG (reference sequence). Trimming stripped 1 base from V and 11 bases from J, with 8 bases between. Drawing the rest from reference TRBV30 and TRBJ1-1, the complete variable domain is SQTIHQWPATLVQPVGSPLSLECTVEGTSNPNLYWYRQAAGRGLQLLFYSVGIGQISSEVPQNLSASRPQDRQFILSSKKLLLSDSGFYLCAWSASRAFFGQGTRLTVV.

The V and J genes are TRBV7-2 and TRBJ2-1; TRBD2 aligns across 8 bases. Germline assignment: CDR1 SGHTA and CDR2 FQGNSA. J was trimmed by 10 bases and V by 5 bases; bases with no gene match: 10. The CDR3 extends over 14 amino acids. CDR3 nucleotide sequence: TGTGCCAGCAGCAGCCAAATGGGACTAGGCGAGCAGTTCTTC. Residues: CASSSQMGLGEQFF.

The rearrangement links TRBV5-4 to TRBJ1-3; D possibly corresponds to TRBD1 (5 bases). Deletions cut 0 bases from V and 2 bases from J, with 9 bases between. CDR3 size: 15 residues. Germline-derived CDR1 and CDR2 are SGHNT and YYREEE (reference sequence). The CDR3 DNA is TGTGCCAGCAGCTTGGTAGGGGAAGCTGGAAACACCATATATTTT. This translates into CASSLVGEAGNTIYF.

V gene TRBV7-9 combines with J gene TRBJ2-5; D might be TRBD1 (6 bases). V lost 5 bases to trimming and J lost 0 bases, with 16 bases between them. The CDR3 is 16 residues long. Germline V gene data show CDR1 as SEHNR and CDR2 as FQNEAQ (reference sequence). The CDR3 reads CASSRRDTYHQETQYF. CDR3 in DNA: TGTGCCAGCAGCCGCCGGGACACATATCACCAAGAGACCCAGTACTTC.

The chain couples TRBV12-3 or TRBV12-4 to TRBJ1-2; D perhaps matches TRBD1 (6 bases). CDR3 length equals 13 residues. V lost 6 bases and J lost 3, with 11 bases in between. The CDR3 nucleotides are TGTGCCAGCAGCCCAGGGGCGGACTATGGCTACACCTTC. Translating gives CASSPGADYGYTF.

The DNA for the CDR3 is TGTGCCAGCAGCGTCGGGACAGTCGGCTATGGCTACACCTTC. Its translation: CASSVGTVGYGYTF. This chain uses TRBV7-9 with TRBJ1-2; 7 bases map to TRBD1. CDR3 length: 14 amino acids. Germline V gene lookup returns CDR1 SEHNR and CDR2 FQNEAQ (reference sequence). J gave up 4 bases and V 5 bases, and 7 bases lay outside the gene matches.

The chain has TRBV29-1 and TRBJ2-7; D is possibly TRBD2 (6 bases). Trimming took 4 bases from V and 0 from J, leaving 7 bases between them. Germline assignment: CDR1 SQVTM and CDR2 ANQGSEA. This CDR3 contains 12 residues. The CDR3 region has the DNA TGCAGCGTTGGGACTACCTCCTACGAGCAGTACTTC. Its translation: CSVGTTSYEQYF.

The genes are TRBV23-1 and TRBJ1-6; D is ambiguous. TRBV23-1 is sorted into the ORF group, with uncertain function. The CDR3 contains 15 residues. V lost 6 bases, J lost 7 bases, and 16 bases lay in between. CDR3 sequence (DNA): TGCGCCAGCAGCCCGAGAAGTGCGGGCAATTCACCCCTCCACTTT. Amino acid sequence: CASSPRSAGNSPLHF.

This clone was recorded only once. This chain uses TRBV9 with TRBJ2-3, with D perhaps matching TRBD2 (5 bases). The CDR3 extends over 13 amino acids. Germline CDR1 and CDR2: SGDLS and YYNGEE. Between the trimmed V and J ends, which lost 3 bases and 6 bases, there was a span of 11 bases. CDR3 sequence (DNA): TGTGCCAGCAGCGGAGGACTCACGGATACGCAGTATTTT. This sequence encodes CASSGGLTDTQYF.

This rearrangement joins TRBV5-1 to TRBJ1-2; D unresolved. This CDR3 comprises 14 residues. V lost 6 bases and J 2 bases, leaving 14 bases between the germline ends. The V gene's germline CDR1 is SGHRS and CDR2 YFSETQ. The CDR3 region is CASTPEGSNYGYTF. CDR3 nucleotides: TGCGCCAGCACCCCGGAGGGAAGCAACTATGGCTACACCTTC. Full variable domain (rest looked up from reference TRBV5-1 and TRBJ1-2): KAGVTQTPRYLIKTRGQQVTLSCSPISGHRSVSWYQQTPGQGLQFLFEYFSETQRNKGNFPGRFSGRQFSNSRSEMNVSTLELGDSALYLCASTPEGSNYGYTFGSGTRLTVV.

This clone was detected only once. The sample has other DNA sequences that encode this CDR3 too. The chain carries TRBV7-3 and TRBJ2-2; no definite D call. V was pared by 2 bases and J by 6 bases, with 7 bases between. This CDR3 spans 13 amino acids. From germline, CDR1 is SGHTA and CDR2 FQGTGA. This CDR3 reads CASSLDSPGELFF. The CDR3 DNA sequence: TGTGCCAGCAGCTTAGACTCTCCCGGGGAGCTGTTTTTT.